The entry below gives a single T cell receptor (beta chain) sequence along with its context. The sample originates from a study of control samples from healthy donors and cancer patients. Trimming took off 6 bases at V and 1 base at J, with 14 bases between the two ends. The length of the CDR3 is 15 residues. Germline assignment: CDR1 LNHDA and CDR2 SQIVND (reference sequence). Sequencing used immunoSEQ multiplex PCR; TCRdb keeps in-frame clones, though not all of them. Of about 130,000 clones listed, approximately 92% are singletons. The sequenced sample was blood. The clonotype originates from a man younger than 35 in good health. The rearrangement joins TRBV19 to TRBJ2-3; a possible D gene is TRBD2 (6 bases). The CDR3 sequence: CASRVLASGTDTQYF. Written as DNA, the CDR3 is TGTGCCAGTAGGGTGCTCGCTAGCGGCACAGATACGCAGTATTTT.